Listed below are T cell receptor beta chains from one sample, sequenced in a study of cytomegalovirus exposure and HLA in healthy donors. The data were produced by immunoSEQ multiplex PCR, yet TCRdb's version contains in-frame clones alone and is incomplete. This table holds some 270,000 clones, 80% found once. Source material: PBMCs. The receptors were gathered from a girl aged 2-10 years in good health and CMV-seronegative. CDR3s include the opening cysteine and the closing phenylalanine or tryptophan. The D gene is left open where the match is weak. Some rows have no size entry. The others give once, few or many, or a class for an expanded clone.

J: TRBJ1-1; V: TRBV19; D: -; size: once; CDR3: CASSIGGASEAFF; DNA: TGTGCCAGTAGTATAGGCGGAGCGTCTGAAGCTTTCTTT
J: TRBJ2-2; V: TRBV5-5; D: -; size: -; CDR3: CASSLGAVTAGELFF; DNA: TGTGCCAGCAGCCTAGGGGCCGTAACCGCCGGGGAGCTGTTTTTT
J: TRBJ2-3; V: TRBV2; D: -; size: -; CDR3: CAIAGGPGIADTQYF; DNA: TGTGCCATTGCCGGGGGGCCTGGGATTGCAGATACGCAGTATTTT
J: TRBJ1-2; V: TRBV2; D: -; size: -; CDR3: CASSWRSDYGYTF; DNA: TGTGCCAGCAGTTGGCGGAGCGATTATGGCTACACCTTC
J: TRBJ2-3; V: TRBV2; D: -; size: once; CDR3: CASSDNRGTDTQYF; DNA: TGTGCCAGCAGTGATAACAGAGGCACAGATACGCAGTATTTT
J: TRBJ1-4; V: TRBV6-5; D: -; size: -; CDR3: CASSYSTLLDEKLFF; DNA: TGTGCCAGCAGTTACTCGACTCTTCTGGATGAAAAACTGTTTTTT
J: TRBJ2-3; V: TRBV4-1; D: TRBD2; size: -; CDR3: CASSRDRPWTSGRGDTQYF; DNA: TGCGCCAGCAGCCGAGACAGGCCCTGGACTAGCGGGAGGGGAGATACGCAGTATTTT
J: TRBJ2-2; V: TRBV9; D: TRBD1; size: -; CDR3: CASSVWRTGGPNTGELFF; DNA: TGTGCCAGCAGCGTATGGAGGACAGGGGGACCGAACACCGGGGAGCTGTTTTTT
J: TRBJ2-1; V: TRBV9; D: TRBD1; size: -; CDR3: CASSGDSMLF; DNA: TGTGCCAGCAGCGGGGACAGCATGCTCTTC
J: TRBJ1-1; V: TRBV28; D: -; size: -; CDR3: CASSILQDSLGVDTEAFF; DNA: TGTGCCAGCAGTATCCTCCAGGACAGTCTAGGGGTGGACACTGAAGCTTTCTTT
J: TRBJ2-7; V: TRBV10-3; D: TRBD2; size: -; CDR3: CATWDYGEQYF; DNA: TGTGCCACCTGGGACTATGGGGAGCAGTACTTC
J: TRBJ2-5; V: TRBV7-9; D: TRBD2; size: -; CDR3: CASYRTSGGFMAQYF; DNA: TGTGCCAGCTATCGGACTAGCGGGGGCTTTATGGCCCAGTACTTC
J: TRBJ2-2; V: TRBV7-9; D: TRBD2; size: -; CDR3: CASSLPLTGGNTGELFF; DNA: TGTGCCAGCAGCTTACCTCTAACGGGAGGAAACACCGGGGAGCTGTTTTTT
J: TRBJ2-7; V: TRBV4-1; D: -; size: -; CDR3: CASSPGTHSYEQYF; DNA: TGCGCCAGCAGCCCCGGGACACACTCCTACGAGCAGTACTTC
J: TRBJ2-1; V: TRBV6-1; D: -; size: -; CDR3: CASSALGSYNEQFF; DNA: TGTGCCAGCAGTGCTCTAGGCTCCTACAATGAGCAGTTCTTC
J: TRBJ1-2; V: TRBV14; D: -; size: -; CDR3: CASSQELQEANYGYTF; DNA: TGTGCCAGCAGCCAAGAGCTTCAGGAAGCTAACTATGGCTACACCTTC
J: TRBJ1-5; V: TRBV19; D: -; size: -; CDR3: CASSQTGTENQPQHF; DNA: TGTGCCAGTAGCCAGACAGGCACGGAAAATCAGCCCCAGCATTTT
J: TRBJ2-1; V: TRBV5-1; D: TRBD2; size: once; CDR3: CASSFPGTSGENSYNEQFF; DNA: TGCGCCAGCAGCTTTCCCGGGACTAGCGGGGAGAACTCCTACAATGAGCAGTTCTTC
J: TRBJ1-1; V: TRBV10-3; D: -; size: -; CDR3: CAISDPTQGSTEAFF; DNA: TGTGCCATCAGTGACCCAACACAGGGTAGCACTGAAGCTTTCTTT
J: TRBJ2-3; V: TRBV2; D: TRBD1; size: -; CDR3: CASRWDRVSDTQYF; DNA: TGTGCCAGCAGGTGGGACAGGGTGTCAGATACGCAGTATTTT
J: TRBJ2-1; V: TRBV4-1; D: TRBD2; size: once; CDR3: CASSQASGRRYEQFF; DNA: TGCGCCAGCAGCCAAGCTAGCGGGAGGAGGTATGAGCAGTTCTTC
J: TRBJ2-6; V: TRBV28; D: TRBD1; size: -; CDR3: CASTPTGTGGFSGANVLTF; DNA: TGTGCCAGCACCCCAACCGGGACAGGGGGATTCTCTGGGGCCAACGTCCTGACTTTC
J: TRBJ2-7; V: TRBV5-1; D: -; size: -; CDR3: CASSLDRVYEQYF; DNA: TGCGCCAGCAGCTTGGACAGGGTCTACGAGCAGTACTTC
J: TRBJ2-1; V: TRBV27; D: -; size: few; CDR3: CASSLSTSYNEQFF; DNA: TGTGCCAGCAGTTTATCGACTAGCTACAATGAGCAGTTCTTC
J: TRBJ1-5; V: TRBV9; D: -; size: few; CDR3: CASSVGSRGQPQHF; DNA: TGTGCCAGCAGCGTAGGTAGCCGAGGCCAGCCCCAGCATTTT
J: TRBJ1-2; V: TRBV27; D: TRBD1; size: -; CDR3: CASSSQTGKNGYTF; DNA: TGTGCCAGCAGTTCCCAGACAGGGAAGAATGGCTACACCTTC
J: TRBJ1-3; V: TRBV6-5; D: -; size: -; CDR3: CASSYSVTGLGYTIYF; DNA: TGTGCCAGCAGTTACTCGGTCACAGGGTTAGGTTACACCATATATTTT
J: TRBJ2-7; V: TRBV11-2; D: -; size: -; CDR3: CASSFVAGASYEQYF; DNA: TGTGCCAGCAGCTTCGTTGCAGGGGCCTCCTACGAGCAGTACTTC
J: TRBJ2-3; V: TRBV27; D: TRBD2; size: -; CDR3: CAASGGKDTQYF; DNA: TGTGCCGCCAGCGGGGGGAAAGATACGCAGTATTTT
J: TRBJ1-6; V: TRBV25-1; D: TRBD1; size: -; CDR3: CASSAPGTAYNSPLHF; DNA: TGTGCCAGCAGTGCGCCCGGGACAGCTTATAATTCACCCCTCCACTTT
J: TRBJ1-2; V: TRBV7-2; D: TRBD1; size: -; CDR3: CASSTYGQGYGYTF; DNA: TGTGCCAGCAGCACGTACGGACAGGGTTATGGCTACACCTTC
J: TRBJ2-5; V: TRBV2; D: TRBD1; size: -; CDR3: CASSEGARGMETQYF; DNA: TGTGCCAGCAGTGAAGGAGCCAGGGGGATGGAGACCCAGTACTTC
J: TRBJ2-1; V: TRBV10-3; D: -; size: once; CDR3: CAISTLDYGGEQFF; DNA: TGTGCCATCAGCACTTTGGACTACGGCGGTGAGCAGTTCTTC
J: TRBJ1-5; V: TRBV15; D: -; size: -; CDR3: CATKTGDYSNQPQHF; DNA: TGTGCCACCAAGACAGGAGATTATAGCAATCAGCCCCAGCATTTT
J: TRBJ1-1; V: TRBV6-5; D: -; size: -; CDR3: CASIDMTGGNTEAFF; DNA: TGTGCCAGCATAGACATGACCGGGGGGAACACTGAAGCTTTCTTT
J: TRBJ1-1; V: TRBV7-3; D: TRBD1; size: -; CDR3: CASSWGSGQEAFF; DNA: TGTGCCAGCAGCTGGGGATCGGGACAGGAAGCTTTCTTT
J: TRBJ1-2; V: TRBV4-1; D: -; size: -; CDR3: CASSQVFPAERYGYTF; DNA: TGCGCCAGCAGCCAAGTCTTTCCGGCGGAACGCTATGGCTACACCTTC
J: TRBJ2-1; V: TRBV5-4; D: TRBD2; size: few; CDR3: CASSPLSGTLSYNEQFF; DNA: TGTGCCAGCAGCCCCCTTAGCGGGACCCTCTCCTACAATGAGCAGTTCTTC
J: TRBJ1-6; V: TRBV27; D: -; size: -; CDR3: CASKGEGRARNSPLHF; DNA: TGTGCCAGCAAAGGGGAGGGCCGAGCGAGGAATTCACCCCTCCACTTT
J: TRBJ2-5; V: TRBV15; D: TRBD2; size: -; CDR3: CATSRDRTSGSETQYF; DNA: TGTGCCACCAGCAGAGATCGCACTAGCGGGAGTGAGACCCAGTACTTC
J: TRBJ2-6; V: TRBV18; D: TRBD1; size: -; CDR3: CASSPATGYLSGANVLTF; DNA: TGTGCCAGCTCACCAGCGACAGGGTATTTGTCTGGGGCCAACGTCCTGACTTTC
J: TRBJ2-7; V: TRBV2; D: -; size: -; CDR3: CASSELVRSEQYF; DNA: TGTGCCAGCAGTGAATTGGTACGGAGCGAGCAGTACTTC
J: TRBJ2-5; V: TRBV7-6; D: -; size: few; CDR3: CASSPPGGCETQYF; DNA: TGTGCCAGCAGCCCCCCAGGAGGCTGCGAGACCCAGTACTTC
J: TRBJ2-1; V: TRBV5-1; D: TRBD1; size: -; CDR3: CASTRTGVIHEQFF; DNA: TGCGCCAGCACGCGGACAGGGGTGATCCATGAGCAGTTCTTC
J: TRBJ2-5; V: TRBV28; D: -; size: -; CDR3: CASSFSDSQETQYF; DNA: TGTGCCAGCAGTTTTTCCGACAGCCAAGAGACCCAGTACTTC
J: TRBJ2-7; V: TRBV7-9; D: TRBD1; size: few; CDR3: CASSPRDSSYEQYF; DNA: TGTGCCAGCAGCCCCCGGGACAGCTCCTACGAGCAGTACTTC
J: TRBJ1-6; V: TRBV15; D: TRBD1; size: -; CDR3: CATSKDRQGGSPLHF; DNA: TGTGCCACCAGCAAAGACCGACAGGGGGGCTCACCCCTCCACTTT
J: TRBJ2-1; V: TRBV11-1; D: TRBD2; size: -; CDR3: CASSRSREPYNEQFF; DNA: TGTGCCAGCAGCCGATCGCGGGAGCCCTACAATGAGCAGTTCTTC